This TCR beta chain was recovered during a study of beta chain features in type 1 diabetes. Whole-study context: Cell yields, gender and age were similar in healthy donors and patients. Overall study findings and caveats: TCRB rearrangement may or may not be influenced by HLA type; here this remained unresolved.

Expressed TCRB transcripts got sequenced, as all isolated RNA was reverse transcribed. Data came from immunoSEQ multiplex PCR; TCRdb stores just in-frame clones and leaves some out. The sample has 900,000 or so clones; 17% are singletons. This clone has just a few counts. Its antigen is unidentified. Heparinised blood was drawn once per donor, averaging around 120 mL. This sequence originates from a woman between 18 and 29 years old in good health. Sequencing used naive CD4+ T cells from blood.

The CDR3 DNA reads TGTGCCAGCAGCTTACGGCGTAGGGGCCCCCTTTCTGGGGCCAACGTCCTGACTTTC. Amino acids: CASSLRRRGPLSGANVLTF. The rearrangement uses TRBV11-1 and TRBJ2-6, with TRBD1 as a possible D gene (5 bases). The V end lost 2 bases, the J end lost 1 base, and 18 bases lay between the germline ends. The CDR3 runs 19 residues. The V gene's germline CDR1 is SGHAT and CDR2 FQDESV (reference sequence). Full variable domain (outside the CDR3, taken from reference TRBV11-1 and TRBJ2-6): EAEVAQSPRYKITEKSQAVAFWCDPISGHATLYWYRQILGQGPELLVQFQDESVVDDSQLPKDRFSAERLKGVDSTLKIQPAELGDSAMYLCASSLRRRGPLSGANVLTFGAGSRLTVL.